This T cell receptor beta chain was profiled in a study of T-cell reconstitution after alpha-beta-depleted transplantation in children. Unique molecular identifiers were incorporated when the TCRbeta library was constructed. TCRdb independently ran MiXCR on the PCR reads; one entry per CDR3 protein. The sample gives approximately 340,000 distinct CDR3 sequences, about a tenth of which show up once; 2.4% is in the top ten. The starting material was PBMCs from the stem cell graft donor, obtained from the stem cell graft. The clonotype was recovered from a human donor who donated a stem cell graft to a child with acute lymphoblastic leukemia.

Here the CDR3 reads CASSTGPASYEQYF. In nucleotides, the CDR3 is TGTGCCAGCAGCACTGGGCCAGCATCCTACGAGCAGTACTTC. This chain uses TRBV9 with TRBJ2-7; D not resolved. V was pared by 4 bases and J by 1 base, with 12 bases between. Germline V gene lookup returns CDR1 SGDLS and CDR2 YYNGEE. This CDR3 is built from 14 residues.